This T cell receptor (beta chain) was observed in a study of a mutant IDH1 vaccine in newly diagnosed glioma. The CDR3 is made up of 15 amino acids. Looked up from germline, CDR1 is SGHRS and CDR2 is YFSETQ. Trimming removed 0 bases from V and 4 bases from J, with 13 bases in between. Assay used: immunoSEQ multiplex PCR; TCRdb lists only in-frame clones, some missing. The profile shows tens of thousands of clones, roughly two thirds of them singletons. Time point here: week 47, end of study. Vaccination used 300 ug of mutant IDH1 20-mer peptide per dose, with topical imiquimod. Worth noting for this clone: Its antigen is currently unknown.

The rearrangement uses TRBV5-1 and TRBJ1-2; D may be TRBD1 (6 bases). The origin of this receptor is a middle-aged man with glioma. Some clones in this sample may be carry-over from other donors' samples. The sequences come from peripheral blood mononuclear cells (PBMCs), collected from a glioma patient whose treatment included an IDH1 peptide vaccine. CDR3 loop: CASSLAGGGAYGYTF. CDR3 nucleotide sequence: TGCGCCAGCAGCTTGGCCGGAGGGGGTGCCTATGGCTACACCTTC.